The entry that follows covers one TCR beta chain sequence. The entry originates in a study of blood T cell repertoires in COVID-19. Background on the study: Samples of COVID-19 (acute and convalescent) were obtained from the United States, Italy and Spain. Sources were T cells, B-cell-depleted T cells, or PBMCs; the material itself was cDNA or gDNA.

There are 14 residues in the CDR3. Per germline, CDR1 SGHRS and CDR2 YFSETQ. V was pared by 4 bases and J by 5 bases, with 6 bases of the junction left unmatched. Authors' analysis steps: Using reference gene primer amplification, nucleated cell counts were estimated. Sequencing was performed with immunoSEQ multiplex PCR; in TCRdb, only in-frame clones are kept and a portion is missing. Clonal size and the V and J genes are those of that table, whereas D and trimming came from the DNA. The top ten hold approximately 4.3% of the sample, which has roughly 110,000 clones, around four fifths seen once. The J gene is TRBJ2-5, the V gene TRBV5-1; 9 bases agree with TRBD1. Specimen: peripheral blood. The sequence was collected from a man aged 65 to 85 with acute or convalescent COVID-19. CDR3 DNA: TGCGCCAGCAGCGCCGGACAGGGGTGGGAGACCCAGTACTTC. Encoded protein: CASSAGQGWETQYF.